This TCR beta chain was identified in a study of cytomegalovirus exposure and HLA in healthy donors. Study results and limitations: HLA-A and HLA-B allele assignments for most subjects were reportedly predicted accurately using TCR beta sequences.

Donors showed nominal health when sampled, although they likely had unrecorded immune exposures. This clone was counted only a few times. No antigen is known for it. A multiplex PCR was run with 60 Vbeta primers and 13 Jbeta primers. Libraries were prepared by immunoSEQ multiplex PCR; TCRdb keeps only in-frame clonotypes and omits some of them. The table records some 180,000 clones, around 80% of them present only once. CDR1 SGHTA and CDR2 FQGNSA come from the germline V gene. V trimming: 1 base; J trimming: 5 bases; junction bases outside the gene matches: 3. The CDR3 has 14 residues. The V call is TRBV7-2, the J call TRBJ2-5; 8 nucleotides agree with TRBD1. The TCR sequence derives from a woman between 55 and 75 years old in good health and CMV-seropositive. The sequenced material came from PBMCs. CDR3 loop: CASSLGNRGETQYF. The CDR3 nucleotides are TGTGCCAGCAGCTTAGGGAACAGGGGGGAGACCCAGTACTTC.